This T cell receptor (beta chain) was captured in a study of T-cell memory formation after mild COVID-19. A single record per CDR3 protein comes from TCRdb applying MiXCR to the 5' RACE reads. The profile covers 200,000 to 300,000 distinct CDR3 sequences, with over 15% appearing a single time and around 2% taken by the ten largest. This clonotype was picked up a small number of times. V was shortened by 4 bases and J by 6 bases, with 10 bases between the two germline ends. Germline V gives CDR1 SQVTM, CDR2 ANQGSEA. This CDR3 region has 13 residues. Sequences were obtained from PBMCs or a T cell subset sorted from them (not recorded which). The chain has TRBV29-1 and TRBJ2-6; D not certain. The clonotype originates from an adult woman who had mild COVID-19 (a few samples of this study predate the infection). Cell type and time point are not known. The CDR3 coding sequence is TGCAGCGTTGGGTCACGACAGGCCAACGTCCTGACTTTC. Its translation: CSVGSRQANVLTF.